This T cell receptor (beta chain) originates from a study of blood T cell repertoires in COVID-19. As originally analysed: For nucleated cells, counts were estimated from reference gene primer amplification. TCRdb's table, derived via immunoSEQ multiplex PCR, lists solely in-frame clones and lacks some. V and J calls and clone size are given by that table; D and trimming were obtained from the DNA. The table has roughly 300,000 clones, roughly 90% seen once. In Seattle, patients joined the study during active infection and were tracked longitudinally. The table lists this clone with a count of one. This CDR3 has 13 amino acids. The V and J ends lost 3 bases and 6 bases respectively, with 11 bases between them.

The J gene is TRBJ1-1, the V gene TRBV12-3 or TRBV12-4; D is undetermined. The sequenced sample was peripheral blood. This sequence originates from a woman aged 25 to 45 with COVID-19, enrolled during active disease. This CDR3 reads CASSFFGEAEAFF. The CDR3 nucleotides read TGTGCCAGCAGTTTTTTCGGTGAGGCTGAAGCTTTCTTT.